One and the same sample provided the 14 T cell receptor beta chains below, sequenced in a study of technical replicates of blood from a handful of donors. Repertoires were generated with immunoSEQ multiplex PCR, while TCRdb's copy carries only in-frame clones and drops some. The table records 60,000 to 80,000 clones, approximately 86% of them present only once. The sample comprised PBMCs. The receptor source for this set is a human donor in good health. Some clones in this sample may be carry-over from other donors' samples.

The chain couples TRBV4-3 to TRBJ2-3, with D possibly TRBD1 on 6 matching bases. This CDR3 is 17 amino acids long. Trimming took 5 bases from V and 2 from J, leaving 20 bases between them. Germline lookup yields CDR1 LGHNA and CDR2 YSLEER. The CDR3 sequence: CASSSGRIHRDTDTQYF. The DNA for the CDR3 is TGCGCCAGCAGCAGCGGACGGATTCACAGGGACACAGATACGCAGTATTTT.

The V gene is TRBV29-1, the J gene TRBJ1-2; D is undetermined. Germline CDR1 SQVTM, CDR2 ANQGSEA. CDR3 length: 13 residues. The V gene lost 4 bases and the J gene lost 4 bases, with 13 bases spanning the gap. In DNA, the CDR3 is TGCAGCGTTGGTCCACTAGGGAGCTATGGCTACACCTTC. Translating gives CSVGPLGSYGYTF.

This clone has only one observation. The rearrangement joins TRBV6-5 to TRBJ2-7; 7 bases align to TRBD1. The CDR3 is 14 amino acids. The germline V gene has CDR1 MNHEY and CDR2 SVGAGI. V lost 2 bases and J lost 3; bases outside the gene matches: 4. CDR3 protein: CASSYQGQIYEQYF. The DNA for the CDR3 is TGTGCCAGCAGTTACCAGGGACAGATCTACGAGCAGTACTTC.

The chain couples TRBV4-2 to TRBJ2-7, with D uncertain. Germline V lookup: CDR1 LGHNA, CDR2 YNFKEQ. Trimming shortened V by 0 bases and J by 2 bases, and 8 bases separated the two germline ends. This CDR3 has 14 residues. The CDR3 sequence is CASSQDQVTYEQYF. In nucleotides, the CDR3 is TGTGCCAGCAGCCAAGATCAGGTCACCTACGAGCAGTACTTC.

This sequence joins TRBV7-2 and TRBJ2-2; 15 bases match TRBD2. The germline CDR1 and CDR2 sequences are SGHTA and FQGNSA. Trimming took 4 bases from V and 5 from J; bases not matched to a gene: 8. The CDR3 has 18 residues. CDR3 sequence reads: CASSSSRGLAGGTGELFF. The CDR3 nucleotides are TGTGCCAGCAGCTCATCGCGGGGACTAGCGGGAGGAACCGGGGAGCTGTTTTTT.

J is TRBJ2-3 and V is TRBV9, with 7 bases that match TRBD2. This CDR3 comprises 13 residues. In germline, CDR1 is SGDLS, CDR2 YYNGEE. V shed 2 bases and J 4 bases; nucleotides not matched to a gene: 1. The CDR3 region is CASSVTSPDTQYF. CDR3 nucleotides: TGTGCCAGCAGCGTGACTAGCCCAGATACGCAGTATTTT.

The CDR3 DNA is TGTGCCAGCAGCTCTGGGGGCGCAGCGGATGAGCAGTTCTTC. Translation: CASSSGGAADEQFF. The V gene is TRBV7-9, the J gene TRBJ2-1; possibly TRBD1 for D (6 bases). V was trimmed by 4 bases and J by 8 bases, leaving 15 bases between them. Per the germline V gene, CDR1 is SEHNR and CDR2 is FQNEAQ (reference sequence). The CDR3 is 14 residues long.

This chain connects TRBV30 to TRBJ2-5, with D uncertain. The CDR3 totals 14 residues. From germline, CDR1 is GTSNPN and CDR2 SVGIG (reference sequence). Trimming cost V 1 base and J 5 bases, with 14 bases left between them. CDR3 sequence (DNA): TGTGCCTGGAGTGAAGGATTCGGAGACGAGACCCAGTACTTC. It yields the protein CAWSEGFGDETQYF.

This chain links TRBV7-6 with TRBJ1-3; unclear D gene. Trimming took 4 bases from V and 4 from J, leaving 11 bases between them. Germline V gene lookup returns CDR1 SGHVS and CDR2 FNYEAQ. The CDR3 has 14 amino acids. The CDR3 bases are TGTGCCAGCAGCTCTGTAATGGAGGGAAACACCATATATTTT. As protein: CASSSVMEGNTIYF.

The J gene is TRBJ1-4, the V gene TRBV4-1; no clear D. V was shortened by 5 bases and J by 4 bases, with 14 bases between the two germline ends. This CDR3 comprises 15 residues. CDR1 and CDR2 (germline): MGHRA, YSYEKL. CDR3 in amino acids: CASSAEGQVNEKLFF. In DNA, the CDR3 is TGCGCCAGCAGCGCCGAGGGCCAAGTTAATGAAAAACTGTTTTTT.

CDR3 region: CASSPQGIRGGSTDTQYF. CDR3 coding DNA: TGTGCCAGCAGCCCCCAGGGTATCCGCGGGGGGAGCACAGATACGCAGTATTTT. J is TRBJ2-3 and V is TRBV5-4; 8 bases match TRBD2. Germline CDR1 reads SGHNT; CDR2 reads YYREEE (reference sequence). This CDR3 has 18 residues. The J segment lost 0 bases and the V segment lost 4 bases, leaving 13 bases of the junction unmatched.

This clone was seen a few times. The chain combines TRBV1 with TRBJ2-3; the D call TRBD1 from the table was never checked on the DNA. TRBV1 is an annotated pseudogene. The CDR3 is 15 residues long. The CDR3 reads CTSSQDAPHTDTQYF. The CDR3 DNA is TGCACCAGCAGCCAAGATGCCCCACACACAGATACGCAGTATTTT.

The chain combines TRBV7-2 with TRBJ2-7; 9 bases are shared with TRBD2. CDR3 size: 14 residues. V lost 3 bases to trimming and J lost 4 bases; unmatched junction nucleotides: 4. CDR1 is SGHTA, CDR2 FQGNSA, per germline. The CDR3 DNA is TGTGCCAGCAGCTTGTTAGCGGGAGTATACGAGCAGTACTTC. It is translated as CASSLLAGVYEQYF.

The DNA of the CDR3 is TGCGCCAGCAGCCAAGATAGTAGTAGCGGGGTTTCTGAGCAGTTCTTC. As protein: CASSQDSSSGVSEQFF. The chain combines TRBV4-1 with TRBJ2-1; TRBD2 agrees at 8 bases. The junction had 10 bases not matched to a gene; V was cut back by 0 bases and J by 9 bases. CDR3 size: 16 residues. Germline-derived CDR1 and CDR2 are MGHRA and YSYEKL.